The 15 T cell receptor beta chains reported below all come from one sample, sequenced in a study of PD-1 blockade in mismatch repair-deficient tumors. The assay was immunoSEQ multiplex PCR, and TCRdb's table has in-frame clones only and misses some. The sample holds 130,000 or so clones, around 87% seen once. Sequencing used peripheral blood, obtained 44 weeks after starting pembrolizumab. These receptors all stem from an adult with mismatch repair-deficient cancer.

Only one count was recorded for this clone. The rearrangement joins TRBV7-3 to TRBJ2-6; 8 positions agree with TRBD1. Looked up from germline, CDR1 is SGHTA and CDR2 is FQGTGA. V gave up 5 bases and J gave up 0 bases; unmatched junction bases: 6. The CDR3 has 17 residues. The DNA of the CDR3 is TGTGCCAGCAGCCACAGGGGGTCCTACTCTGGGGCCAACGTCCTGACTTTC. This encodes CASSHRGSYSGANVLTF.

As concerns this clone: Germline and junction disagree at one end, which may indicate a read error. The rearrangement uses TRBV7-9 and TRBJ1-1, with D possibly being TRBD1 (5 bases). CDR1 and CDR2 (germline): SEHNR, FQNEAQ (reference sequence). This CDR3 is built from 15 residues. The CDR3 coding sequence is TGTGCCAGCATCAGGCTCGGCAGGGTGAAGACTGAAGCTTTCTTT. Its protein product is CASIRLGRVKTEAFF.

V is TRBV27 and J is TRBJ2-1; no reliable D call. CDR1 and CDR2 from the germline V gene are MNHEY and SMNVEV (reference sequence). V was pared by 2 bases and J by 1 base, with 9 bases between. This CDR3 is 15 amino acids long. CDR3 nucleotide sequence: TGTGCCAGCAGTTTAGGGCTAGGTTCCTACAATGAGCAGTTCTTC. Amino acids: CASSLGLGSYNEQFF.

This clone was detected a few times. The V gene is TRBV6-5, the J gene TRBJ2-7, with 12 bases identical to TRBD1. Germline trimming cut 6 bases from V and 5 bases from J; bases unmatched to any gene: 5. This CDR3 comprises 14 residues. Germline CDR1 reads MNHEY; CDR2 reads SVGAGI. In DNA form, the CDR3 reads TGTGCCAGCAGAGCGGGACAGGGGGCGCACGAGCAGTACTTC. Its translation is CASRAGQGAHEQYF.

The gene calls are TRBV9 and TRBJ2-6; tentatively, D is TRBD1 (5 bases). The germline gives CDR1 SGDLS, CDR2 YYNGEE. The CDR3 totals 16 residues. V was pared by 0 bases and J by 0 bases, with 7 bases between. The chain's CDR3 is CASSVDRHSGANVLTF. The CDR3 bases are TGTGCCAGCAGCGTAGACAGGCACTCTGGGGCCAACGTCCTGACTTTC.

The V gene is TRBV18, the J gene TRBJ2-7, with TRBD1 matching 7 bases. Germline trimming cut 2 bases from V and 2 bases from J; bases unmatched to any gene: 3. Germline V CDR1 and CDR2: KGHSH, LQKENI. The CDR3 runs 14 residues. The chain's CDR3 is CASSPRQGTYEQYF. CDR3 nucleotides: TGTGCCAGCTCACCAAGACAGGGAACCTACGAGCAGTACTTC.

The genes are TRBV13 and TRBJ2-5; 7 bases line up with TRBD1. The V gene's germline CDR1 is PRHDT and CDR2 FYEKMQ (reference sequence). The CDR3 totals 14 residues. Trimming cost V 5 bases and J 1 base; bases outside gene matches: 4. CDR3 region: CASSEGQTQETQYF. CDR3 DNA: TGTGCCAGCAGCGAGGGACAGACCCAAGAGACCCAGTACTTC.

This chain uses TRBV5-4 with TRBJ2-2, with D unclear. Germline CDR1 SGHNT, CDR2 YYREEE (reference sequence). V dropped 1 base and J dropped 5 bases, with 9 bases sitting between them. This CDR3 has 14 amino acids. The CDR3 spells CASSLLMNTGELFF. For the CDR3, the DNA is TGTGCCAGCAGCTTGTTGATGAATACCGGGGAGCTGTTTTTT.

The CDR3: CASSASTSGRAGEQFF. CDR3 sequence (DNA): TGTGCCAGCAGCGCGTCAACTAGCGGGAGGGCCGGTGAGCAGTTCTTC. J is TRBJ2-1 and V is TRBV11-3, with TRBD2 matching 13 bases. The CDR3 spans 16 residues. Germline CDR1 and CDR2: SGHNT and YENEEA. V gave up 5 bases and J gave up 9 bases; unmatched junction bases: 10.

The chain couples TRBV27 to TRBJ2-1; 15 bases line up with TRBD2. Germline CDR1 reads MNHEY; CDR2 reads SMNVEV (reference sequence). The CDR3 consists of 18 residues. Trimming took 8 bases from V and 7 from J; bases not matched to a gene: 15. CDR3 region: CASGTGLAGGPWVNEQFF. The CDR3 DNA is TGTGCCAGCGGGACCGGACTAGCGGGAGGGCCATGGGTTAATGAGCAGTTCTTC.

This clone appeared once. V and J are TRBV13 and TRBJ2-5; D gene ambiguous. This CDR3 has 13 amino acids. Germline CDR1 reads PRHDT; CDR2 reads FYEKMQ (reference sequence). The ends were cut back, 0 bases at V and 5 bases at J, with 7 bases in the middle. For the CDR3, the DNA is TGTGCCAGCAGCTTAGGAGGGTGGGAGACCCAGTACTTC. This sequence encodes CASSLGGWETQYF.

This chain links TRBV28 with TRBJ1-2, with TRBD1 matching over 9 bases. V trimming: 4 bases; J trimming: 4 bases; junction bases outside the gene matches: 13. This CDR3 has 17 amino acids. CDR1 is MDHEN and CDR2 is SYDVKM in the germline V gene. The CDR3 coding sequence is TGTGCCAGCAGTTCCGCATCTACAGGGGGCGGGGGCTATGGCTACACCTTC. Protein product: CASSSASTGGGGYGYTF.

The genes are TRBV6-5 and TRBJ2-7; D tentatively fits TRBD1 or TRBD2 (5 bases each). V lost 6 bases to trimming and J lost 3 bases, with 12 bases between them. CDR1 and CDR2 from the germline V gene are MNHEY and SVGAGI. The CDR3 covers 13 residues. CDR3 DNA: TGTGCCAGCAGCCGGGGACGAAACTACGAGCAGTACTTC. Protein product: CASSRGRNYEQYF.

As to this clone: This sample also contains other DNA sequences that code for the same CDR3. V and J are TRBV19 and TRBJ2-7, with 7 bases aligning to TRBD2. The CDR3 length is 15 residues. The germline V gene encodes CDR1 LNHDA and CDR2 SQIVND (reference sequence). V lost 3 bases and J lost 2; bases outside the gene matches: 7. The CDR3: CASSITAGVTYEQYF. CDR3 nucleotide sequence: TGTGCCAGTAGTATCACGGCGGGGGTGACCTACGAGCAGTACTTC.

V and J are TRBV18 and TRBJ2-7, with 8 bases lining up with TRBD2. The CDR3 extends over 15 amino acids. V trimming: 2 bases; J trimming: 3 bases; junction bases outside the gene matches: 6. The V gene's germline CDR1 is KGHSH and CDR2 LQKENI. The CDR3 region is CASSPGVAGSYEQYF. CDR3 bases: TGTGCCAGCTCACCAGGGGTAGCGGGAAGCTACGAGCAGTACTTC. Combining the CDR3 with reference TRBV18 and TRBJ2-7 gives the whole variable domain NAGVMQNPRHLVRRRGQEARLRCSPMKGHSHVYWYRQLPEEGLKFMVYLQKENIIDESGMPKERFSAEFPKEGPSILRIQQVVRGDSAAYFCASSPGVAGSYEQYFGPGTRLTVT.